The 15 T cell receptor beta chains given below trace back to one sample, sequenced in a study of shared clonotypes between healthy human individuals. The naive CD8 subset, CD45RO-negative cells positively selected for CCR7, excluded terminally differentiated effector memory CD45RA+ cells. Data came from immunoSEQ multiplex PCR; TCRdb stores just in-frame clones and leaves some out. Of about 2.1 million clones listed, about 93% are singletons. The specimen was naive CD8+ T cells from PBMCs. These receptors all stem from a young man in good health. Some clones in this sample may be carry-over from other donors' samples.

This chain's CDR3 is CASTATPGTSFHYTF. CDR3 nucleotide sequence: TGTGCCAGTACAGCTACTCCCGGGACAAGCTTCCACTACACCTTC. The V gene is TRBV19, the J gene TRBJ1-2; D possibly corresponds to TRBD1 (6 bases). Trimming stripped 7 bases from V and 10 bases from J, with 25 bases between. The CDR3 runs to 15 residues. Germline-derived CDR1 and CDR2 are LNHDA and SQIVND (reference sequence).

This clone showed up just once. The same CDR3 arises from other DNA sequences in this sample as well. The chain combines TRBV4-1 with TRBJ2-7; D is undetermined. The germline CDR1 and CDR2 sequences are MGHRA and YSYEKL. The CDR3 consists of 13 residues. The V end was cut by 1 base, the J end by 3 bases, with 7 bases between. The CDR3 bases are TGCGCCAGCAGCCAAGTCGGCGACTACGAGCAGTACTTC. Translating it yields CASSQVGDYEQYF.

This clone was observed once. This sequence joins TRBV7-2 and TRBJ2-7; the D gene is possibly TRBD2 (5 bases). The length of the CDR3 is 13 residues. Per germline, CDR1 SGHTA and CDR2 FQGNSA. Trimming removed 1 base from V and 6 bases from J, with 10 bases in between. Written as DNA, the CDR3 is TGTGCCAGCAGCTTAGGCAGTCGGGGCGAGCAGTACTTC. Its protein is CASSLGSRGEQYF.

Remarks on this clone: The junction differs from germline at one of its ends, possibly a read error. The chain couples TRBV11-2 to TRBJ2-1; D is possibly TRBD2 (6 bases). The CDR3 runs 14 residues. Germline CDR1 is SGHAT and CDR2 is FQNNGV. CDR3 nucleotides: TGTGCCAGCAGCATAGATAGCGGCTACAATGAGCAGTTCTTC. It is translated as CASSIDSGYNEQFF.

V and J are TRBV27 and TRBJ2-5; the D call may be TRBD1 or TRBD2 (5 bases each). Germline assignment: CDR1 MNHEY and CDR2 SMNVEV (reference sequence). This CDR3 spans 16 amino acids. Trimming cost V 0 bases and J 4 bases, with 15 bases left between them. Written as DNA, the CDR3 is TGTGCCAGCAGTTTATCACCGGGGCGGGCGTTAGAGACCCAGTACTTC. It yields the protein CASSLSPGRALETQYF.

The gene calls are TRBV9 and TRBJ2-3; D remains unclear. Germline V CDR1 and CDR2: SGDLS, YYNGEE. The CDR3 totals 15 residues. Trimming took off 3 bases at V and 1 base at J, with 12 bases between the two ends. The CDR3 nucleotides are TGTGCCAGCAGCGGCCGGACGGCGGGCACAGATACGCAGTATTTT. This encodes CASSGRTAGTDTQYF. Full variable domain (outside the CDR3, taken from reference TRBV9 and TRBJ2-3): DSGVTQTPKHLITATGQRVTLRCSPRSGDLSVYWYQQSLDQGLQFLIQYYNGEERAKGNILERFSAQQFPDLHSELNLSSLELGDSALYFCASSGRTAGTDTQYFGPGTRLTVL.

A remark on this clone: The same CDR3 can be traced to other DNA sequences in this sample. The V and J genes are TRBV27 and TRBJ2-1; TRBD1 aligns across 8 bases. There are 14 residues in the CDR3. V shed 2 bases, J shed 7 bases, and the junction held 4 bases outside the gene matches. Germline CDR1 and CDR2: MNHEY and SMNVEV (reference sequence). CDR3 coding DNA: TGTGCCAGCAGTTTAGGGCAGGGGGCAAATGAGCAGTTCTTC. It translates to CASSLGQGANEQFF.

The CDR3 loop reads CASSLGGGNGYTF. Here the CDR3 DNA reads TGTGCCAGCAGCTTAGGAGGGGGTAATGGCTACACCTTC. The chain is built from TRBV7-3 and TRBJ1-2; possible D gene TRBD1, 6 bases. With 2 bases removed from V and 6 bases from J, the gap between germline ends came to 10 bases. This CDR3 is 13 amino acids long. Germline V gene lookup returns CDR1 SGHTA and CDR2 FQGTGA.

Notes on this clone: Other DNA sequences in this sample translate to the same CDR3. The V gene is TRBV9, the J gene TRBJ2-3; a possible D gene is TRBD2 (6 bases). The CDR3 is 15 amino acids. The V end lost 0 bases, the J end lost 0 bases, and 8 bases lay between the germline ends. Germline V gives CDR1 SGDLS, CDR2 YYNGEE. The CDR3: CASSVAGLSTDTQYF. CDR3 coding DNA: TGTGCCAGCAGCGTAGCAGGACTAAGCACAGATACGCAGTATTTT.

V is TRBV27 and J is TRBJ1-5; 7 bases map to TRBD1. The V segment lost 5 bases and the J segment 6 bases; nucleotides outside the gene matches: 10. CDR3 length: 15 residues. CDR1 is MNHEY and CDR2 is SMNVEV in the germline V gene (reference sequence). The CDR3 here is CASSQTTGAGQPQHF. CDR3 DNA: TGTGCCAGCAGTCAGACAACAGGGGCGGGTCAGCCCCAGCATTTT.

CDR3 amino acids: CAISDHAQGGQPQHF. DNA for the CDR3: TGTGCCATCAGTGACCACGCCCAGGGGGGTCAGCCCCAGCATTTT. This sequence joins TRBV10-3 and TRBJ1-5; 7 nucleotides align to TRBD1. Germline V gives CDR1 ENHRY, CDR2 SYGVKD. The J segment lost 6 bases and the V segment lost 3 bases, leaving 8 bases of the junction unmatched. The CDR3 covers 15 residues.

The genes are TRBV27 and TRBJ2-7; TRBD1 matches 7 bases. V lost 5 bases to trimming and J lost 4 bases; unmatched junction nucleotides: 8. This CDR3 has 14 residues. Germline V CDR1 and CDR2: MNHEY, SMNVEV (reference sequence). CDR3 DNA: TGTGCCAGCAGTCAACTGGACAGGAAATACGAGCAGTACTTC. This translates into CASSQLDRKYEQYF.

The chain has TRBV7-9 and TRBJ2-7; D call uncertain. Trimming stripped 5 bases from V and 0 bases from J, with 14 bases between. The CDR3 sequence is 15 residues long. The germline gives CDR1 SEHNR, CDR2 FQNEAQ (reference sequence). DNA for the CDR3: TGTGCCAGCAGCCTGACACCGCTCAGCTCCTACGAGCAGTACTTC. Its translation is CASSLTPLSSYEQYF.

Details on this clone: Other DNA sequences within the sample encode an identical CDR3. The J gene is TRBJ2-7, the V gene TRBV27; tentative D call: TRBD1 (6 bases). Germline loops: CDR1 MNHEY, CDR2 SMNVEV (reference sequence). CDR3 length equals 14 residues. V lost 3 bases and J 0 bases, leaving 9 bases between the germline ends. The CDR3 nucleotides are TGTGCCAGCAGTTTTGGGGGCTCCTCCTACGAGCAGTACTTC. Its protein product is CASSFGGSSYEQYF.

The CDR3: CASSVALSQHEQYF. In DNA, the CDR3 is TGTGCCAGCAGCGTAGCCCTCTCCCAGCACGAGCAGTACTTC. J is TRBJ2-7 and V is TRBV9; D gene unclear. Germline V lookup: CDR1 SGDLS, CDR2 YYNGEE. The germline V and J ends were trimmed by 0 bases and 5 bases, with 12 bases remaining between them. The CDR3 sequence is 14 residues long.